One and the same sample provided the 26 T cell receptor beta chains below, sequenced in a study of shared clonotypes between healthy human individuals. Libraries were prepared by immunoSEQ multiplex PCR; TCRdb keeps only in-frame clonotypes and omits some of them. The data contain approximately 620,000 clones, approximately 97% of them singletons. The sequenced material came from naive CD4+ T cells sorted from blood. The subset: CD45RA+ positively selected. These receptor sequences come from a woman aged 25 to 45 in good health.

V usage is TRBV7-9 and J usage is TRBJ2-5; 8 nucleotides match TRBD1. The CDR3 consists of 15 residues. Germline trimming cut 4 bases from V and 5 bases from J; bases unmatched to any gene: 9. CDR1 and CDR2 (germline): SEHNR, FQNEAQ (reference sequence). The CDR3 DNA follows: TGTGCCAGCAGCTCCAAGGACAGGGCCGTGGAGACCCAGTACTTC. The encoded protein is CASSSKDRAVETQYF.

The chain is built from TRBV7-8 and TRBJ2-7; D not certain. The CDR3 runs 16 residues. In germline, CDR1 is SGHVS, CDR2 FQNEAQ. V was cut by 5 bases and J by 0 bases, with 17 bases left in between. This chain's CDR3 is CASSLRNSQTSYEQYF. The CDR3 region has the DNA TGTGCCAGCAGCCTACGCAATAGCCAGACCTCCTACGAGCAGTACTTC.

The chain combines TRBV7-3 with TRBJ2-3; TRBD2 might be the D (5 bases). The CDR3 extends over 16 amino acids. V shed 3 bases and J shed 0 bases, with 13 bases lying between them. In germline, CDR1 is SGHTA, CDR2 FQGTGA. Here the CDR3 reads CASSFGVMASTDTQYF. CDR3 nucleotides: TGTGCCAGCAGCTTCGGGGTTATGGCTAGCACAGATACGCAGTATTTT.

The chain couples TRBV10-3 to TRBJ2-2; a weak D match, TRBD1 (6 bases). Germline V CDR1 and CDR2: ENHRY, SYGVKD. The V end was cut by 4 bases, the J end by 6 bases, with 9 bases between. CDR3 length equals 13 residues. In DNA form, the CDR3 reads TGTGCCATCAGTGGACAGGAAGCCGGGGAGCTGTTTTTT. This codes for CAISGQEAGELFF.

J is TRBJ1-1 and V is TRBV7-6; possible D gene TRBD1, 5 bases. The V end was cut by 3 bases, the J end by 3 bases, with 14 bases between. The CDR3 is 15 residues long. Germline V gene lookup returns CDR1 SGHVS and CDR2 FNYEAQ. This CDR3 reads CASSLSSGGYTEAFF. CDR3 sequence (DNA): TGTGCCAGCAGCTTGTCTAGCGGGGGTTACACTGAAGCTTTCTTT.

The rearrangement joins TRBV6-6 to TRBJ2-7, with D tentatively TRBD1 or TRBD2 (5 bases each). Germline V gene sequence: CDR1 MNHNY, CDR2 SVGAGI (reference sequence). The CDR3 is made up of 15 amino acids. V lost 9 bases and J lost 6, with 24 bases in between. The CDR3 DNA reads as TGTGCCAGTTCTCCCCCTGGGACCCGGCCCTCCGAGCAGTACTTC. Translated: CASSPPGTRPSEQYF.

The chain links TRBV2 to TRBJ2-1; 11 positions match TRBD2. The V gene's germline CDR1 is SNHLY and CDR2 FYNNEI. V gave up 6 bases and J gave up 6 bases; unmatched junction bases: 4. This CDR3 has 14 residues. CDR3 amino acids: CASSGLAGLNEQFF. In DNA form, the CDR3 reads TGTGCCAGCAGCGGACTAGCGGGTCTCAATGAGCAGTTCTTC.

The chain employs TRBV4-1 and TRBJ2-7, with a tentative D call TRBD1 (7 bases). CDR3 length: 16 residues. Germline V gene sequence: CDR1 MGHRA, CDR2 YSYEKL. V gave up 3 bases and J gave up 7 bases, with 22 bases separating them. CDR3 amino acids: CASSQTGTSLSGEQYF. The CDR3 DNA reads TGCGCCAGCAGCCAGACAGGGACTTCTCTCTCCGGTGAGCAGTACTTC.

The sample holds one count of this clone. The rearrangement joins TRBV29-1 to TRBJ2-1; TRBD2 agrees at 14 bases. The CDR3 loop spans 14 amino acids. After removal of 6 bases from V and 7 bases from J, the junction contained 5 bases not matched to a gene. The germline gives CDR1 SQVTM, CDR2 ANQGSEA. The CDR3 sequence is CSVKTSGRGNEQFF. The CDR3 nucleotides are TGCAGCGTAAAGACTAGCGGGAGGGGAAATGAGCAGTTCTTC.

This chain uses TRBV30 with TRBJ1-2; no definite D call. Per the germline V gene, CDR1 is GTSNPN and CDR2 is SVGIG (reference sequence). The CDR3 sequence is 14 residues long. V lost 5 bases, J lost 2 bases, and 15 bases lay in between. The CDR3 reads CAWSAGQFNYGYTF. CDR3 bases: TGTGCCTGGTCAGCCGGTCAGTTCAACTATGGCTACACCTTC. Full variable domain (remainder filled in from reference TRBV30 and TRBJ1-2): SQTIHQWPATLVQPVGSPLSLECTVEGTSNPNLYWYRQAAGRGLQLLFYSVGIGQISSEVPQNLSASRPQDRQFILSSKKLLLSDSGFYLCAWSAGQFNYGYTFGSGTRLTVV.

Comments on this clone: Additional DNA sequences in this sample encode the identical CDR3. The chain carries TRBV6-5 and TRBJ2-2; no reliable D call. This CDR3 region has 12 residues. Trimming left V 7 bases short and J 2 bases short, with 5 bases between. Germline CDR1 reads MNHEY; CDR2 reads SVGAGI. The CDR3 reads CASTSNTGELFF. Written as DNA, the CDR3 is TGTGCCAGCACATCAAACACCGGGGAGCTGTTTTTT.

The rearrangement uses TRBV15 and TRBJ2-7; no firm D call. CDR1 is LNHNV, CDR2 YYDKDF, per germline (reference sequence). Trimming left V 0 bases short and J 4 bases short, with 10 bases between. The CDR3 spans 14 residues. The CDR3 DNA sequence: TGTGCCACCAGCAGAGATGGGGTCGGATACGAGCAGTACTTC. Amino acid sequence: CATSRDGVGYEQYF. Supplemented by reference TRBV15 and TRBJ2-7, the full variable domain reads DAMVIQNPRYQVTQFGKPVTLSCSQTLNHNVMYWYQQKSSQAPKLLFHYYDKDFNNEADTPDNFQSRRPNTSFCFLDIRSPGLGDTAMYLCATSRDGVGYEQYFGPGTRLTVT.

This chain joins TRBV7-9 and TRBJ2-3, with D uncertain. The V gene's germline CDR1 is SEHNR and CDR2 FQNEAQ (reference sequence). V shed 5 bases and J shed 0 bases, with 3 bases lying between them. The CDR3 contains 12 residues. The CDR3 bases are TGTGCCAGCAGCCAGAGCACAGATACGCAGTATTTT. It encodes CASSQSTDTQYF.

This clone was picked up one time. The chain is built from TRBV28 and TRBJ1-5; D is possibly TRBD1 (5 bases). This CDR3 region has 15 residues. V was trimmed by 3 bases and J by 2 bases, leaving 11 bases between them. Germline V lookup: CDR1 MDHEN, CDR2 SYDVKM. CDR3 region: CASSFPGGGNQPQHF. The CDR3 bases are TGTGCCAGCAGTTTTCCCGGGGGTGGCAATCAGCCCCAGCATTTT.

The genes are TRBV19 and TRBJ1-6, with 7 bases fitting TRBD1. Trimming at V came to 3 bases and at J to 7 bases, leaving 6 bases not matched to a gene. CDR1 and CDR2 from the germline V gene are LNHDA and SQIVND (reference sequence). The CDR3 runs to 15 residues. The CDR3 sequence is CASSIGTVLNSPLHF. In nucleotides, the CDR3 is TGTGCCAGTAGTATTGGGACAGTCCTCAATTCACCCCTCCACTTT. The full variable domain, rest sourced from reference TRBV19 and TRBJ1-6, is DGGITQSPKYLFRKEGQNVTLSCEQNLNHDAMYWYRQDPGQGLRLIYYSQIVNDFQKGDIAEGYSVSREKKESFPLTVTSAQKNPTAFYLCASSIGTVLNSPLHFGNGTRLTVT.

The V gene is TRBV4-1, the J gene TRBJ1-1; 8 nucleotides line up with TRBD1. Losses at the gene ends were 4 bases for V and 4 bases for J; bases not matched to a gene: 5. Germline loops: CDR1 MGHRA, CDR2 YSYEKL. This CDR3 spans 14 amino acids. This CDR3 is CASSPGQVVTEAFF. The CDR3 nucleotides read TGCGCCAGCAGCCCGGGACAGGTCGTCACTGAAGCTTTCTTT.

The chain uses TRBV11-2 and TRBJ1-2, with 9 bases aligning to TRBD1. The CDR3 totals 14 residues. CDR1 is SGHAT and CDR2 is FQNNGV in the germline V gene. V was clipped by 5 bases and J by 9 bases; unmatched bases: 10. CDR3 loop: CASSLPGTGSRYTF. The CDR3 DNA reads as TGTGCCAGCAGCCTCCCCGGGACAGGGTCCCGCTACACCTTC.

The genes are TRBV28 and TRBJ2-5; 13 nucleotides match TRBD2. The CDR3 runs 18 residues. The germline V gene has CDR1 MDHEN and CDR2 SYDVKM. J was trimmed by 3 bases and V by 4 bases; bases with no gene match: 11. CDR3 bases: TGTGCCAGCAGTTCCCCGGGACTAGCGGGAAACGGGGAAGAGACCCAGTACTTC. This translates into CASSSPGLAGNGEETQYF.

V usage is TRBV6-6 and J usage is TRBJ1-5, with D maybe TRBD1 (5 bases). Germline CDR1 reads MNHNY; CDR2 reads SVGAGI (reference sequence). The CDR3 has 14 residues. V was shortened by 6 bases and J by 2 bases, with 11 bases between the two germline ends. CDR3 loop: CASSPGSGNQPQHF. CDR3 nucleotide sequence: TGTGCCAGCAGCCCAGGGTCCGGCAATCAGCCCCAGCATTTT.

V is TRBV19 and J is TRBJ2-3, with 11 bases identical to TRBD2. The CDR3 totals 15 residues. Germline V gene lookup returns CDR1 LNHDA and CDR2 SQIVND (reference sequence). The V segment lost 2 bases and the J segment 8 bases; nucleotides outside the gene matches: 6. This CDR3 is CASSILAGGRGTQYF. The CDR3 DNA sequence: TGTGCCAGTAGTATACTAGCGGGGGGCAGGGGTACGCAGTATTTT.

In this sample, this clone turned up once. The J gene is TRBJ1-2, the V gene TRBV28; D unclear. Trimming removed 3 bases from V and 4 bases from J, with 15 bases in between. This CDR3 comprises 15 residues. Germline CDR1 MDHEN, CDR2 SYDVKM. The CDR3 loop is CASSFRPRSAYGYTF. The CDR3 coding sequence is TGTGCCAGCAGTTTCAGACCGAGATCAGCCTATGGCTACACCTTC.

The V and J genes are TRBV28 and TRBJ1-3, with D hard to call. Trimming pared 6 bases from V and 2 bases from J, leaving 14 bases between. From germline, CDR1 is MDHEN and CDR2 SYDVKM. The length of the CDR3 is 15 residues. The CDR3 nucleotides are TGTGCCAGCAGGGGGAGGCTCGGTCCTGGAAACACCATATATTTT. It is translated as CASRGRLGPGNTIYF.

This clone was observed a single time. The rearrangement uses TRBV6-5 and TRBJ2-7, with D tentatively TRBD1 (6 bases). The CDR3 is made up of 15 amino acids. V gave up 0 bases and J gave up 0 bases, with 9 bases separating them. The V gene's germline CDR1 is MNHEY and CDR2 SVGAGI. The CDR3 spells CASSYSQGPSYEQYF. CDR3 DNA sequence: TGTGCCAGCAGTTACTCCCAGGGGCCCTCCTACGAGCAGTACTTC.

V usage is TRBV7-9 and J usage is TRBJ2-1, with 7 bases matching TRBD1. This CDR3 region has 13 residues. The V segment lost 3 bases and the J segment 8 bases; nucleotides outside the gene matches: 4. Germline-derived CDR1 and CDR2 are SEHNR and FQNEAQ (reference sequence). The CDR3 spells CASSLQGGDEQFF. The CDR3 DNA sequence: TGTGCCAGCAGCTTGCAAGGGGGCGATGAGCAGTTCTTC.

The V and J genes are TRBV4-2 and TRBJ2-4; 14 bases match TRBD2. CDR3 length: 16 residues. Looked up from germline, CDR1 is LGHNA and CDR2 is YNFKEQ. The J segment lost 5 bases and the V segment lost 5 bases, leaving 5 bases of the junction unmatched. DNA of the CDR3: TGTGCCAGCAGCGACCCGGGACTAGCGGGGGAAAACATTCAGTACTTC. This encodes CASSDPGLAGENIQYF.

The V gene is TRBV7-9, the J gene TRBJ1-1; D is possibly TRBD1 (5 bases). This CDR3 comprises 14 residues. Germline lookup yields CDR1 SEHNR and CDR2 FQNEAQ (reference sequence). Trimming shortened V by 5 bases and J by 5 bases, and 15 bases separated the two germline ends. The DNA for the CDR3 is TGTGCCAGCAGCCACGGGGCGATGGGAACTGAAGCTTTCTTT. Translated, it gives CASSHGAMGTEAFF.